This T cell receptor (beta chain) was captured in a study of cytomegalovirus exposure and HLA in healthy donors. Study-wide results and caveats: Most observed TCR sequences were rare, whereas some public TCRs were detected in many donors. Further analysis was carried out later, and it showed several of the most significant clusters appearing linked to common viral pathogens. According to a later analysis, donors in an Asian-associated ancestry cluster reportedly had fewer N-insertions than the 666-donor mean. Among immune exposure information, only CMV serostatus was available.

On this clone itself: Its antigen remains unknown.

Germline CDR1 is SGHRS and CDR2 is YFSETQ. V lost 4 bases and J 0 bases, leaving 14 bases between the germline ends. The CDR3 has 15 residues. The study ran its PCR with 60 Vbeta and 13 Jbeta primers. Assay used: immunoSEQ multiplex PCR; TCRdb lists only in-frame clones, some missing. The sample lists around 130,000 clones, roughly 70% occurring once. This sequence originates from a man between 25 and 39 years old in good health and CMV-seronegative. The V call is TRBV5-1, the J call TRBJ2-7; possible D gene TRBD2, 6 bases. The sample taken for sequencing was PBMCs. CDR3 nucleotides: TGCGCCAGCAGCGTGCGGGATACCGTCTCCTACGAGCAGTACTTC. It codes for CASSVRDTVSYEQYF.